The 4 T cell receptor beta chains in this list originate from one sample, sequenced in a study of OX40 agonist ivuxolimab in advanced cancers. Sequenced by immunoSEQ multiplex PCR; TCRdb stores in-frame clones only, minus some. The data hold some 91,000 clones, with over 75% observed a single time. The specimen was CD4+ or CD8+ T cells sorted from blood, collected in a trial of the OX40 agonist ivuxolimab. These receptors were taken from an adult with an advanced solid tumor such as melanoma, head and neck, liver or kidney cancer.

This chain uses TRBV27 with TRBJ2-7; TRBD1 is a possible D gene (6 bases). The CDR3 extends over 15 amino acids. Germline V gene sequence: CDR1 MNHEY, CDR2 SMNVEV (reference sequence). V was shortened by 5 bases and J by 0 bases, with 14 bases between the two germline ends. For the CDR3, the DNA is TGTGCCAGCAGTCCCCTTACAGGGTTCTCCTACGAGCAGTACTTC. Protein sequence: CASSPLTGFSYEQYF.

This clone was observed a handful of times. The chain joins TRBV6-5 to TRBJ2-3; 9 positions agree with TRBD1. The CDR3 has 16 amino acids. CDR1 and CDR2 from the germline V gene are MNHEY and SVGAGI. V trimming: 4 bases; J trimming: 0 bases; junction bases outside the gene matches: 5. The CDR3 here is CASSWGTGISTDTQYF. Written as DNA, the CDR3 is TGTGCCAGCAGTTGGGGGACAGGGATCAGCACAGATACGCAGTATTTT.

The CDR3 nucleotides read TGTGCCAGCAGCTTTCAAAGGGCTCTGGGGACTGAAGCTTTCTTT. Translating gives CASSFQRALGTEAFF. The V gene is TRBV7-9, the J gene TRBJ1-1, with unresolved D. V dropped 3 bases and J dropped 5 bases, with 16 bases sitting between them. The CDR3 totals 15 residues. Germline lookup yields CDR1 SEHNR and CDR2 FQNEAQ (reference sequence).

The gene calls are TRBV11-2 and TRBJ1-4; tentative D call: TRBD1 (6 bases). CDR1 and CDR2 (germline): SGHAT, FQNNGV. The length of the CDR3 is 15 residues. The V and J ends lost 4 bases and 8 bases respectively, with 17 bases between them. For the CDR3, the DNA is TGTGCCAGCAGCTCCGGACCTCAGGGGTGGGAAAAACTGTTTTTT. Translation: CASSSGPQGWEKLFF.